These 4 T cell receptor beta chains came from one sample sequenced in a study of preoperative IRX-2 immunotherapy in early breast cancer. Treatment: preoperative locoregional IRX-2 cytokine immunotherapy. The method was immunoSEQ multiplex PCR; TCRdb's version includes in-frame clones alone and lacks a portion of them. The sample yields about 26,000 clones, around four fifths seen once. Specimen: lymph node tissue, collected after IRX-2 immunotherapy. These receptors originate from a human donor with breast cancer.

The chain joins TRBV30 to TRBJ2-3, with TRBD2 matching 7 bases. With V trimmed by 2 bases and J by 4 bases, 6 bases remained unmatched. The germline CDR1 and CDR2 sequences are GTSNPN and SVGIG (reference sequence). The CDR3 spans 14 residues. This CDR3 is CAWSTGGSSDTQYF. CDR3 in DNA: TGTGCCTGGAGTACGGGGGGTTCATCAGATACGCAGTATTTT.

This clone was observed a few times. The CDR3, as DNA: TGTGCCAGCAGCACGCTTAGGTCCGGACCCACCTCCTACAATGAGCAGTTCTTC. Translating it yields CASSTLRSGPTSYNEQFF. This sequence joins TRBV7-5 and TRBJ2-1. TRBV7-5 is marked as a pseudogene. The CDR3 contains 18 residues.

The gene calls are TRBV7-6 and TRBJ2-3, with TRBD2 as a possible D gene (5 bases). The CDR3 sequence is 14 residues long. Trimming stripped 2 bases from V and 2 bases from J, with 8 bases between. In germline, CDR1 is SGHVS, CDR2 FNYEAQ. The DNA of the CDR3 is TGTGCCAGCAGCTTATCGAGGGTCACAGATACGCAGTATTTT. Translating gives CASSLSRVTDTQYF. The full variable domain, its missing parts supplied by reference TRBV7-6 and TRBJ2-3, is GAGVSQSPRYKVTKRGQDVALRCDPISGHVSLYWYRQALGQGPEFLTYFNYEAQQDKSGLPNDRFSAERPEGSISTLTIQRTEQRDSAMYRCASSLSRVTDTQYFGPGTRLTVL.

Comment on this clone: Distinct nucleotide sequences in the sample also encode this CDR3. This chain connects TRBV11-3 to TRBJ1-1, with 7 positions matching TRBD1. Germline CDR1 reads SGHNT; CDR2 reads YENEEA. The junction had 0 bases not matched to a gene; V was cut back by 1 base and J by 1 base. There are 14 residues in the CDR3. In nucleotides, the CDR3 is TGTGCCAGCAGCTTAGGACAGGGGAACACTGAAGCTTTCTTT. As protein: CASSLGQGNTEAFF.